Presented here are 18 T cell receptor beta chains from one specimen sequenced in a study of human T cells and chemical hapten exposure. Time point in this sample: patch test 1, 2 weeks after DPC sensitization. This sample's treatment: therapeutic diphenylcyclopropenone sensitization with weekly scalp DPC. Using its own MiXCR run on the RACE reads, TCRdb lists one record per CDR3 protein. Of over 65,000 distinct CDR3 sequences in the sample, around 11% were seen once. The source was whole blood, collected in connection with sensitization to the hapten diphenylcyclopropenone (DPC). These receptors originate from a woman in her forties or fifties with alopecia areata. Some clones in this sample may be carry-over from other donors' samples.

This clonotype was seen a handful of times. The chain has TRBV12-3 or TRBV12-4 and TRBJ1-3; weak D call: TRBD1 (5 bases). The CDR3 is 15 amino acids. V lost 9 bases and J lost 0, with 15 bases in between. The CDR3, as DNA: TGTGCCAGTGGGTGGGGACGCAACTCTGGAAACACCATATATTTT. This codes for CASGWGRNSGNTIYF.

This clonotype showed up many times. CDR3 region: CAWSAGWEYEQYF. CDR3 coding DNA: TGTGCCTGGAGCGCCGGATGGGAGTACGAGCAGTACTTC. The rearrangement uses TRBV30 and TRBJ2-7; tentative D call: TRBD2 (5 bases). CDR1 is GTSNPN and CDR2 is SVGIG in the germline V gene (reference sequence). Trimming stripped 3 bases from V and 4 bases from J, with 13 bases between. The CDR3 is 13 residues long.

This clonotype was counted between two and nine times. The gene calls are TRBV4-2 and TRBJ1-1; D gene uncertain. The V end lost 4 bases, the J end lost 0 bases, and 9 bases lay between the germline ends. The CDR3 runs 14 residues. The germline V gene encodes CDR1 LGHNA and CDR2 YNFKEQ. The CDR3 is CASSRPSVNTEAFF. The CDR3, as DNA: TGTGCCAGCAGCCGCCCCAGTGTGAACACTGAAGCTTTCTTT.

This clonotype was recorded at least ten times. This sequence joins TRBV27 and TRBJ2-1, with 13 bases identical to TRBD2. CDR1 is MNHEY and CDR2 is SMNVEV in the germline V gene (reference sequence). J lost 6 bases, V lost 3 bases, and 2 bases had no gene match. The CDR3 is 15 residues long. DNA for the CDR3: TGTGCCAGCAGTTTGGGACTAGCGGGACTCAATGAGCAGTTCTTC. It codes for CASSLGLAGLNEQFF.

The chain has TRBV7-8 and TRBJ2-3, with 11 bases fitting TRBD2. This CDR3 region has 15 residues. Germline CDR1 SGHVS, CDR2 FQNEAQ. The V gene end was trimmed by 3 bases and the J gene end by 4 bases; junction bases not matched to a gene: 3. The CDR3 spells CASSFTSGGADTQYF. The DNA of the CDR3 is TGTGCCAGCAGCTTCACTAGCGGGGGAGCAGATACGCAGTATTTT.

This clonotype was found many times. The gene calls are TRBV5-1 and TRBJ2-7; TRBD1 agrees at 7 bases. The V gene's germline CDR1 is SGHRS and CDR2 YFSETQ. CDR3 size: 14 residues. Trimming took 3 bases from V and 5 from J; bases not matched to a gene: 8. As DNA, the CDR3 is TGCGCCAGCAGCTCCCCAGGGGGAGATCACGAGCAGTACTTC. Translation: CASSSPGGDHEQYF.

This clonotype was observed many times. The rearrangement joins TRBV29-1 to TRBJ2-3, with D possibly TRBD2 on 5 matching bases. The V gene lost 3 bases and the J gene lost 5 bases, with 12 bases spanning the gap. CDR3 length equals 13 residues. Germline loops: CDR1 SQVTM, CDR2 ANQGSEA. The CDR3 protein is CSVDTIRGDTQYF. The CDR3 DNA is TGCAGCGTTGATACTATCCGGGGAGATACGCAGTATTTT.

This rearrangement joins TRBV4-3 to TRBJ1-2; TRBD1 aligns across 10 bases. The junction had 4 bases not matched to a gene; V was cut back by 3 bases and J by 0 bases. CDR3 size: 16 residues. Germline V gene lookup returns CDR1 LGHNA and CDR2 YSLEER. CDR3 DNA: TGCGCCAGCAGCCAGGGACAGGGGCTCTCTAACTATGGCTACACCTTC. This gives the protein CASSQGQGLSNYGYTF.

CDR3 sequence (DNA): TGTGCCAGCAGCCGGGCCCACTACGAGCAGTACTTC. Protein sequence: CASSRAHYEQYF. V and J are TRBV7-9 and TRBJ2-7; no definite D call. The CDR3 spans 12 residues. CDR1 is SEHNR and CDR2 is FQNEAQ in the germline V gene (reference sequence). Trimming stripped 5 bases from V and 3 bases from J, with 8 bases between.

Ten or more counts support this clonotype. This chain uses TRBV7-2 with TRBJ2-1, with D possibly being TRBD2 (6 bases). V lost 3 bases to trimming and J lost 4 bases, with 7 bases between them. CDR1 and CDR2 from the germline V gene are SGHTA and FQGNSA. The CDR3 covers 13 residues. The CDR3 DNA follows: TGTGCCAGCAGCTTGGACTATTACAATGAGCAGTTCTTC. This codes for CASSLDYYNEQFF.

This clonotype came up many times. The chain is built from TRBV7-3 and TRBJ1-1; no firm D call. Looked up from germline, CDR1 is SGHTA and CDR2 is FQGTGA. Deletions cut 3 bases from V and 3 bases from J, with 8 bases between. This CDR3 comprises 13 residues. CDR3 sequence reads: CASSFIGDTEAFF. The CDR3 nucleotides are TGTGCCAGCAGCTTTATCGGGGACACTGAAGCTTTCTTT.

This clonotype was seen many times. The V and J genes are TRBV10-3 and TRBJ2-7, with D perhaps TRBD1 or TRBD2 (5 bases each). The CDR3 is 15 residues long. V gave up 4 bases and J gave up 7 bases, with 20 bases separating them. Germline CDR1 is ENHRY and CDR2 is SYGVKD. The CDR3 region has the DNA TGTGCCATCAGTGTGCAGCAGGCACCCTGGGGGGAGCAGTACTTC. Translating gives CAISVQQAPWGEQYF.

The table lists this clonotype with many counts. The chain joins TRBV20-1 to TRBJ1-2, with D perhaps matching TRBD1 (6 bases). The germline CDR1 and CDR2 sequences are DFQATT and SNEGSKA (reference sequence). CDR3 length: 17 residues. Trimming removed 1 base from V and 0 bases from J, with 18 bases in between. CDR3: CSARGRDTHRSNYGYTF. In nucleotides, the CDR3 is TGCAGTGCTAGAGGTCGGGACACCCACCGTTCTAACTATGGCTACACCTTC.

This chain connects TRBV27 to TRBJ2-2; 8 bases map to TRBD1. Losses at the gene ends were 6 bases for V and 3 bases for J; bases not matched to a gene: 6. The CDR3 runs to 15 residues. Looked up from germline, CDR1 is MNHEY and CDR2 is SMNVEV (reference sequence). CDR3 nucleotide sequence: TGTGCCAGCAGATTGGACAGGGTCGACACCGGGGAGCTGTTTTTT. Residues: CASRLDRVDTGELFF.

This clonotype appeared a few times. The genes are TRBV15 and TRBJ2-1; 9 bases are shared with TRBD2. Germline V gives CDR1 LNHNV, CDR2 YYDKDF (reference sequence). The CDR3 runs to 17 residues. V shed 2 bases, J shed 4 bases, and the junction held 9 bases outside the gene matches. CDR3 loop: CATSRQPGTSRYNEQFF. For the CDR3, the DNA is TGTGCCACCAGCAGACAACCGGGGACTAGCCGATACAATGAGCAGTTCTTC.

V usage is TRBV12-3 or TRBV12-4 and J usage is TRBJ1-2; TRBD1 agrees at 9 bases. Trimming removed 3 bases from V and 4 bases from J; junction bases left unmatched: 3. The CDR3 consists of 14 residues. CDR3 DNA: TGTGCCAGCAGTTTTTCGGACAGGGGCTATGGCTACACCTTC. Translating it yields CASSFSDRGYGYTF.

This clonotype was observed many times. V is TRBV5-4 and J is TRBJ2-3, with D perhaps assigned TRBD1 or TRBD2 (5 bases each). The germline V gene encodes CDR1 SGHNT and CDR2 YYREEE (reference sequence). V shed 0 bases and J shed 0 bases, with 8 bases lying between them. The CDR3 is 15 amino acids. The CDR3 protein is CASSLDRGSTDTQYF. The CDR3 DNA reads TGTGCCAGCAGCTTGGATCGGGGCAGCACAGATACGCAGTATTTT.

Many counts were recorded for this clonotype. The chain employs TRBV28 and TRBJ1-4; 7 bases match TRBD1. The CDR3 runs to 14 residues. Trimming took 6 bases from V and 6 from J; bases not matched to a gene: 7. Germline V lookup: CDR1 MDHEN, CDR2 SYDVKM. DNA for the CDR3: TGTGCCAGCAGGCAGGGGGGGACGTATGAAAAACTGTTTTTT. It specifies CASRQGGTYEKLFF.